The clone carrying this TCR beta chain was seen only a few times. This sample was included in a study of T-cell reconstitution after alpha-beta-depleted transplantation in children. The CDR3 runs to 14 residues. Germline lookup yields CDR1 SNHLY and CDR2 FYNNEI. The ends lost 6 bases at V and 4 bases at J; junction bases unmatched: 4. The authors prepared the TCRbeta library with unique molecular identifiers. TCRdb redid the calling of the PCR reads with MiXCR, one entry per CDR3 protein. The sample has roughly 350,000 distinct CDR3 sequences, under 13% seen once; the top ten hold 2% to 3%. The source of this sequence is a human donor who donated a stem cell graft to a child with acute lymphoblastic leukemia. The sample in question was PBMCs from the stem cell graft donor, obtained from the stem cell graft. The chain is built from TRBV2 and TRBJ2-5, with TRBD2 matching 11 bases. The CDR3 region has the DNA TGTGCCAGCAGGGCTAGCGGGAGGTTAGAGACCCAGTACTTC. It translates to CASRASGRLETQYF.